Included here is one T cell receptor beta chain sequence, with context. The antigen is not known. Produced via immunoSEQ multiplex PCR; TCRdb's table is partial and in-frame only. The profile shows some 11,000 clones, 86% of them singletons. V lost 2 bases to trimming and J lost 2 bases, with 16 bases between them. This CDR3 is 16 amino acids long. In germline, CDR1 is MNHNS, CDR2 SASEGT. The data derive from a study of OX40 agonist ivuxolimab in advanced cancers. Study background: Dose-escalation cases comprised hepatocellular carcinoma, melanoma, renal cell or head and neck cancer. Whole-study findings and limits: CD4+ and CD8+ blood T cells expanded clonally by week 6 at 0.1 to 3.0 mg/kg.

The chain carries TRBV6-1 and TRBJ2-7; D is possibly TRBD1 or TRBD2 (5 bases each). Sequencing was performed on CD4+ or CD8+ T cells sorted from blood, taken in a trial of the OX40 agonist ivuxolimab. The sequence derives from an adult with an advanced solid tumor such as melanoma, head and neck, liver or kidney cancer. The CDR3 DNA is TGTGCCAGCAGTGAATTGGCCGGGGCAGACCCCTACGAGCAGTACTTC. Its translation: CASSELAGADPYEQYF.